These 20 T cell receptor beta chains came from one sample sequenced in a study of graft-versus-host responses after intestinal transplantation. TCRdb keeps only in-frame clones here, not all; method: immunoSEQ multiplex PCR. The sample records some 110,000 clones, approximately 90% being singletons. No antigen is known for these receptors. The sequenced sample was unstimulated CD4+ T cells sorted from spleen or lymph node cells, obtained before intestinal transplant. These receptors all come from a human donor who received an intestinal transplant.

The V gene is TRBV10-3, the J gene TRBJ2-1; tentative D call: TRBD2 (7 bases). V was clipped by 6 bases and J by 2 bases, with 11 bases between them. This CDR3 is built from 14 residues. The germline CDR1 and CDR2 sequences are ENHRY and SYGVKD. The chain's CDR3 is CAIRGGLPYNEQFF. CDR3 coding DNA: TGTGCCATCAGGGGGGGGCTGCCCTACAATGAGCAGTTCTTC.

The chain joins TRBV18 to TRBJ1-2; 9 bases fit TRBD1. Per the germline V gene, CDR1 is KGHSH and CDR2 is LQKENI. After removal of 5 bases from V and 2 bases from J, the junction contained 3 bases not matched to a gene. CDR3 length: 14 amino acids. This CDR3 reads CASSSGQGNYGYTF. The CDR3 DNA follows: TGTGCCAGCTCATCGGGACAGGGAAACTATGGCTACACCTTC.

The chain has TRBV28 and TRBJ1-2; perhaps TRBD1 as D (6 bases). Germline V gene sequence: CDR1 MDHEN, CDR2 SYDVKM. The CDR3 totals 18 residues. Trimming shortened V by 4 bases and J by 6 bases, and 27 bases separated the two germline ends. The CDR3 region has the DNA TGTGCCAGCAGTTCCGGACAGTTAAGTAGGATTGGGGGGGATGGCTACACCTTC. Translating it yields CASSSGQLSRIGGDGYTF.

V and J are TRBV10-3 and TRBJ1-1; D gene uncertain. The CDR3 consists of 14 residues. Germline V gene data show CDR1 as ENHRY and CDR2 as SYGVKD. The V end lost 0 bases, the J end lost 4 bases, and 9 bases lay between the germline ends. CDR3 sequence (DNA): TGTGCCATCAGTGAGTCCCGTGAGAGCACTGAAGCTTTCTTT. Amino acid sequence: CAISESRESTEAFF.

The rearrangement joins TRBV2 to TRBJ2-5; the D gene is possibly TRBD1 (6 bases). The CDR3 spans 15 residues. V was shortened by 6 bases and J by 2 bases, with 16 bases between the two germline ends. CDR1 and CDR2 from the germline V gene are SNHLY and FYNNEI. This chain's CDR3 is CASSGDLTGQETQYF. The CDR3 nucleotides are TGTGCCAGCAGCGGGGACCTTACAGGGCAAGAGACCCAGTACTTC.

This chain joins TRBV15 and TRBJ1-2; D is unresolved. CDR3 size: 14 residues. Germline values: CDR1 LNHNV, CDR2 YYDKDF (reference sequence). The V gene lost 3 bases and the J gene lost 2 bases, with 10 bases spanning the gap. The CDR3 nucleotides read TGTGCCACCAGCAGGCCCGGGGTGAACTATGGCTACACCTTC. Its protein product is CATSRPGVNYGYTF.

The chain is built from TRBV10-3 and TRBJ1-1, with 7 bases matching TRBD1. Germline lookup yields CDR1 ENHRY and CDR2 SYGVKD. V shed 5 bases, J shed 0 bases, and the junction held 6 bases outside the gene matches. The length of the CDR3 is 15 residues. The CDR3 DNA is TGTGCCATCAGTTGGGACAGCCTCATGAACACTGAAGCTTTCTTT. Protein sequence: CAISWDSLMNTEAFF.

The chain has TRBV9 and TRBJ2-3; 8 bases map to TRBD2. The CDR3 totals 14 residues. Losses at the gene ends were 0 bases for V and 3 bases for J; bases not matched to a gene: 0. Looked up from germline, CDR1 is SGDLS and CDR2 is YYNGEE. As DNA, the CDR3 is TGTGCCAGCAGCGTAGTAGCGGGGACAGATACGCAGTATTTT. Translating it yields CASSVVAGTDTQYF.

The chain combines TRBV11-2 with TRBJ1-2; 9 bases map to TRBD1. V trimming: 5 bases; J trimming: 5 bases; junction bases outside the gene matches: 15. The CDR3 is made up of 17 amino acids. Germline V CDR1 and CDR2: SGHAT, FQNNGV. CDR3 region: CASSNRDRVRTPYGYTF. For the CDR3, the DNA is TGTGCCAGCAGCAACCGGGACAGGGTACGCACCCCATATGGCTACACCTTC.

The chain carries TRBV6-1 and TRBJ2-7; no clear D gene. From germline, CDR1 is MNHNS and CDR2 SASEGT. There are 11 residues in the CDR3. V was cut by 6 bases and J by 4 bases, with 7 bases left in between. The CDR3 is CASRRLYEQYF. The CDR3 region has the DNA TGTGCCAGCAGGAGACTGTACGAGCAGTACTTC.

CDR3 in amino acids: CASSQSNYGYTF. The DNA of the CDR3 is TGTGCCAGCAGCCAGTCGAACTATGGCTACACCTTC. The V and J genes are TRBV6-5 and TRBJ1-2; D gene unclear. V lost 6 bases, J lost 2 bases, and 7 bases lay in between. CDR3 size: 12 residues. CDR1 is MNHEY, CDR2 SVGAGI, per germline.

The chain carries TRBV5-4 and TRBJ1-1, with D perhaps matching TRBD1 (6 bases). V was cut by 4 bases and J by 0 bases, with 13 bases left in between. This CDR3 contains 15 residues. Germline CDR1 and CDR2: SGHNT and YYREEE (reference sequence). CDR3 protein: CASSGTSGVNTEAFF. For the CDR3, the DNA is TGTGCCAGCAGCGGCACCTCAGGGGTGAACACTGAAGCTTTCTTT. Combining the CDR3 with reference TRBV5-4 and TRBJ1-1 gives the whole variable domain ETGVTQSPTHLIKTRGQQVTLRCSSQSGHNTVSWYQQALGQGPQFIFQYYREEENGRGNFPPRFSGLQFPNYSSELNVNALELDDSALYLCASSGTSGVNTEAFFGQGTRLTVV.

V gene TRBV10-2 combines with J gene TRBJ1-6; possibly TRBD1 for D (5 bases). V lost 2 bases to trimming and J lost 6 bases, with 14 bases between them. CDR1 and CDR2 (germline): WSHSY, SAAADI. The CDR3 is 16 amino acids. The CDR3, as DNA: TGCGCCAGCAGTGAGGGCGGAAACAGGCTTAATTCACCCCTCCACTTT. Encoded protein: CASSEGGNRLNSPLHF.

This chain connects TRBV7-2 to TRBJ1-2; D is ambiguous. Germline V lookup: CDR1 SGHTA, CDR2 FQGNSA. The CDR3 covers 13 residues. Trimming took off 0 bases at V and 2 bases at J, with 4 bases between the two ends. This CDR3 reads CASSLAPNYGYTF. CDR3 nucleotides: TGTGCCAGCAGCTTAGCCCCAAACTATGGCTACACCTTC.

V usage is TRBV11-2 and J usage is TRBJ2-1; 9 bases map to TRBD1. Unmatched junction bases numbered 12, after V lost 4 bases and J lost 8 bases. Germline CDR1 SGHAT, CDR2 FQNNGV. The CDR3 contains 16 residues. The CDR3 DNA sequence: TGTGCCAGCAGCTCACGGACAGGGGCTGCCTGGGATGAGCAGTTCTTC. Translation gives CASSSRTGAAWDEQFF.

The chain couples TRBV5-1 to TRBJ1-1; 7 positions agree with TRBD1. CDR1 SGHRS and CDR2 YFSETQ come from the germline V gene. CDR3 length: 15 residues. V shed 5 bases and J 4 bases; nucleotides not matched to a gene: 11. CDR3 sequence (DNA): TGCGCCAGCAGGGATGGACAGGCGGCGAGCACTGAAGCTTTCTTT. This encodes CASRDGQAASTEAFF.

The rearrangement uses TRBV7-2 and TRBJ1-5, with D tentatively TRBD1 (6 bases). CDR1 and CDR2 from the germline V gene are SGHTA and FQGNSA. This CDR3 has 14 amino acids. Trimming removed 4 bases from V and 4 bases from J, with 11 bases in between. CDR3 DNA sequence: TGTGCCAGCAGCTCAATTACAGGGAATCAGCCCCAGCATTTT. It translates to CASSSITGNQPQHF.

In its sample, this clone was seen once. CDR3 coding DNA: TGTGCCAGCAGCCCTAAGCGGGGGGTATCGGACACTGAAGCTTTCTTT. It codes for CASSPKRGVSDTEAFF. J is TRBJ1-1 and V is TRBV2, with a tentative D call TRBD1 (5 bases). There are 16 residues in the CDR3. Trimming took 6 bases from V and 3 from J, leaving 20 bases between them. Germline CDR1 reads SNHLY; CDR2 reads FYNNEI.

CDR3 coding DNA: TGCAGTGCTAGCTTAGGAGCTGGCTACACCTTC. Residues: CSASLGAGYTF. The chain recombines TRBV20-1 with TRBJ1-2; D ambiguous. Looked up from germline, CDR1 is DFQATT and CDR2 is SNEGSKA (reference sequence). The CDR3 is made up of 11 amino acids. V dropped 3 bases and J dropped 7 bases, with 9 bases sitting between them.

The sample holds one count of this clone. The chain links TRBV11-3 to TRBJ2-2; D perhaps matches TRBD1 (6 bases). CDR1 SGHNT and CDR2 YENEEA come from the germline V gene. The CDR3 spans 16 residues. The ends were cut back, 5 bases at V and 1 base at J, with 14 bases in the middle. The CDR3 region has the DNA TGTGCCAGCAGCGATCATTACAGGGAGAACACCGGGGAGCTGTTTTTT. Its protein is CASSDHYRENTGELFF.